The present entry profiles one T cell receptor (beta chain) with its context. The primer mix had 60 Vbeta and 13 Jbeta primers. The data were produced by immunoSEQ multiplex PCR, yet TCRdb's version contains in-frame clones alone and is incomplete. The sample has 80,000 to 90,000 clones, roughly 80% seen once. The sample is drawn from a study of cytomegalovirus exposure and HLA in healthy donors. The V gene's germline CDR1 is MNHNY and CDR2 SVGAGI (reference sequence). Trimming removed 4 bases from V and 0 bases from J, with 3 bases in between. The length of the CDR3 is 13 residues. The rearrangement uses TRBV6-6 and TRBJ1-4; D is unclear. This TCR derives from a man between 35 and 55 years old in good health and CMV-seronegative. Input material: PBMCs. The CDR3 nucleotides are TGTGCCAGCAGTTTCTCAACTAATGAAAAACTGTTTTTT. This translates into CASSFSTNEKLFF.